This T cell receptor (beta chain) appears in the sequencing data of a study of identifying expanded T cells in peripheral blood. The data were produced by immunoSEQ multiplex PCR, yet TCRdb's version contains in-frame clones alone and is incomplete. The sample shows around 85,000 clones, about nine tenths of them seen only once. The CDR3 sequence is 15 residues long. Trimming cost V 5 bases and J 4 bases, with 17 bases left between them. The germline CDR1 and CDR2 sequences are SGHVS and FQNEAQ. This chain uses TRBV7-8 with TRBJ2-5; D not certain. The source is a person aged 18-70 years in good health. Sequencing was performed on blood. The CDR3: CASSARSQRRETQYF. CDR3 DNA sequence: TGTGCCAGCAGCGCCCGGTCCCAGAGGCGAGAGACCCAGTACTTC.